This T cell receptor beta chain was retrieved from a study of monozygotic twins with inflammatory bowel disease. The germline CDR1 and CDR2 sequences are SGHRS and YFSETQ. The CDR3 is 15 amino acids. TCRdb re-called the 5' RACE reads; one entry per CDR3 protein, DNA not given. This table holds 300,000 to 400,000 distinct CDR3 sequences. The source of this sequence is a human donor with ulcerative colitis or Crohn's disease, or a healthy co-twin of an affected twin (not recorded which). The sequencing input was blood. V gene TRBV5-1 combines with J gene TRBJ2-6. This chain's CDR3 is CASSLASPGANVLTF.